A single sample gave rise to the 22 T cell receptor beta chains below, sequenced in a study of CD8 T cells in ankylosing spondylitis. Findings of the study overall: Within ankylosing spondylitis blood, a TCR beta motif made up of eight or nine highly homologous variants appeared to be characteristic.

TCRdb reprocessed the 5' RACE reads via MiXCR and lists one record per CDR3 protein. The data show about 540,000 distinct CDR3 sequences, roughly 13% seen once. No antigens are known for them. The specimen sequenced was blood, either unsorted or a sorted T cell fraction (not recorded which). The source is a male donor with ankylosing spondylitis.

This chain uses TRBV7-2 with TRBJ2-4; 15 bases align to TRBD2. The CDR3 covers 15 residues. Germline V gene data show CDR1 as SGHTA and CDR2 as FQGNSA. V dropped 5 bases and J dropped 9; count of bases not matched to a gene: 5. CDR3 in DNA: TGTGCCAGCAGCCCGGGACTAGCGGGGGGAGGCATTCAGTACTTC. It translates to CASSPGLAGGGIQYF.

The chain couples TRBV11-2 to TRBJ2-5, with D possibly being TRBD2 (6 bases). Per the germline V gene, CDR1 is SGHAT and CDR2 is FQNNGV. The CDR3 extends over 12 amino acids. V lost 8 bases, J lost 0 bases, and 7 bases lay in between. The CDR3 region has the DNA TGTGCCAGCGGGAGGTACCAAGAGACCCAGTACTTC. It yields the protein CASGRYQETQYF.

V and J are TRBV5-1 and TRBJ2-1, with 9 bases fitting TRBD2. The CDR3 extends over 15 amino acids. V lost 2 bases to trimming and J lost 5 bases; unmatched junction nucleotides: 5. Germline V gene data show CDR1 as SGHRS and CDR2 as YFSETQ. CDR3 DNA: TGCGCCAGCAGCTTAATAGCGGGAGCGGACAATGAGCAGTTCTTC. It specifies CASSLIAGADNEQFF.

The CDR3 DNA sequence: TGTGCCAGCAGCTACAAGCACACCATATATTTT. The encoded protein is CASSYKHTIYF. V usage is TRBV12-3 or TRBV12-4 and J usage is TRBJ1-3; D gene uncertain. The V gene lost 6 bases and the J gene lost 8 bases, with 8 bases spanning the gap. The CDR3 sequence is 11 residues long.

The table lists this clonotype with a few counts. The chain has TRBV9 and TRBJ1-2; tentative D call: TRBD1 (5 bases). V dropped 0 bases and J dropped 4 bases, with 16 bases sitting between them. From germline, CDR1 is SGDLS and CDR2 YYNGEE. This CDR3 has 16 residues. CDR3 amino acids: CASSVGSDKSLYGYTF. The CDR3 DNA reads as TGTGCCAGCAGCGTAGGGTCGGACAAGAGCCTCTATGGCTACACCTTC.

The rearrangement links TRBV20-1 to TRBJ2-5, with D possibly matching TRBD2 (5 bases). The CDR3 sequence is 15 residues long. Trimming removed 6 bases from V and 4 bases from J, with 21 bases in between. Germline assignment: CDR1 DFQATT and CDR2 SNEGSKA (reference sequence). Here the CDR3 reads CSAKPADGLRETQYF. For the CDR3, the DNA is TGCAGTGCCAAACCAGCGGATGGGTTGCGAGAGACCCAGTACTTC.

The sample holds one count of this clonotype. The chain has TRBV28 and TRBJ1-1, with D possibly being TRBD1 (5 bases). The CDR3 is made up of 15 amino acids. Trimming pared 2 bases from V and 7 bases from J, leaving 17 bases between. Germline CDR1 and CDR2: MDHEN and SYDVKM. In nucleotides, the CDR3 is TGTGCCAGCAGTTTAGGGACGGCGGGGTTCGGTGAAGCTTTCTTT. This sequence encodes CASSLGTAGFGEAFF. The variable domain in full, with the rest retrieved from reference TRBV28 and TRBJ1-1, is DVKVTQSSRYLVKRTGEKVFLECVQDMDHENMFWYRQDPGLGLRLIYFSYDVKMKEKGDIPEGYSVSREKKERFSLILESASTNQTSMYLCASSLGTAGFGEAFFGQGTRLTVV.

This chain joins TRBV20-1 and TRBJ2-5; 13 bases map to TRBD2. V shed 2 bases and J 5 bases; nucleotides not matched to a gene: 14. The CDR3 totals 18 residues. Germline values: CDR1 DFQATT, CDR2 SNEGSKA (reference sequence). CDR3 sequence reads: CSARLWGLAGPIDETQYF. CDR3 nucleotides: TGCAGTGCTAGATTGTGGGGACTAGCGGGGCCCATAGACGAGACCCAGTACTTC.

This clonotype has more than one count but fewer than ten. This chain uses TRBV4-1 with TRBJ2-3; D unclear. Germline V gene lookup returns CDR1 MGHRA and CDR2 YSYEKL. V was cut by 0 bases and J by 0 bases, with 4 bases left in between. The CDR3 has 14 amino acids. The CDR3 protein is CASSQDDSTDTQYF. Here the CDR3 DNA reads TGCGCCAGCAGCCAAGATGACAGCACAGATACGCAGTATTTT.

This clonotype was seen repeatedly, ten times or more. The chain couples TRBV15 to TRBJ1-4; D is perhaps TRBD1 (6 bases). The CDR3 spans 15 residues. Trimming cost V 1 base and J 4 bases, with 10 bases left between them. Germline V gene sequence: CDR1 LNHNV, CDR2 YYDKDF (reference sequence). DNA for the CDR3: TGTGCCACCAGCAGAGCCAAACAGGGTAATGAAAAACTGTTTTTT. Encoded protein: CATSRAKQGNEKLFF.

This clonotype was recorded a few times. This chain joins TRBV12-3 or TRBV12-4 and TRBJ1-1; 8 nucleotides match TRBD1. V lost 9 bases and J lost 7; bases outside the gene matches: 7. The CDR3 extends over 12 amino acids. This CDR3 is CASGDRGNEAFF. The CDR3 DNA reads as TGTGCCAGTGGTGACAGGGGCAATGAAGCTTTCTTT.

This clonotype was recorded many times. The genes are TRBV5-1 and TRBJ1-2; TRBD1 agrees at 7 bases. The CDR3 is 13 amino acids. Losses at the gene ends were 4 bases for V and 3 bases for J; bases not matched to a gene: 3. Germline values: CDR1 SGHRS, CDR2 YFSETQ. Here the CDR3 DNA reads TGCGCCAGCAGCCCTACAGGGGACTATGGCTACACCTTC. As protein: CASSPTGDYGYTF.

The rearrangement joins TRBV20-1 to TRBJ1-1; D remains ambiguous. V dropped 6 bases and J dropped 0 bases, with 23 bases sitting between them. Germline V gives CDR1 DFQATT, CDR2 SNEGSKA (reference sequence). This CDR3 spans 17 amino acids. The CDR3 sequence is CSALLLVALHLNTEAFF. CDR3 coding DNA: TGCAGTGCCCTGCTGTTGGTAGCACTCCACCTGAACACTGAAGCTTTCTTT.

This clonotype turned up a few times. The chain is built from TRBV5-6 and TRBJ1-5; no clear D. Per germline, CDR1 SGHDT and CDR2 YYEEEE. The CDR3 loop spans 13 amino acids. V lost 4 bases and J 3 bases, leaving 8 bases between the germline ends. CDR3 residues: CASSPTPNQPQHF. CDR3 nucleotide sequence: TGTGCCAGCAGCCCAACCCCCAATCAGCCCCAGCATTTT.

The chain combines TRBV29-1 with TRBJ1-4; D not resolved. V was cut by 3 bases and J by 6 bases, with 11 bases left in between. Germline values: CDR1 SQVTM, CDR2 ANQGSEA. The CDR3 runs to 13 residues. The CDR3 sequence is CSVEQVGDEKLFF. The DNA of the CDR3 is TGCAGCGTTGAGCAGGTTGGGGATGAAAAACTGTTTTTT.

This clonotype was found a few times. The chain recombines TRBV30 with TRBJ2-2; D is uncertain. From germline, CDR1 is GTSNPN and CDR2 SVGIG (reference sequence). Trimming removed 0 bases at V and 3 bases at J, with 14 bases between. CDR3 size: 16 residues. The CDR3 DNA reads TGTGCCTGGAGTGTTTTTTTTATATCCGACACCGGGGAGCTGTTTTTT. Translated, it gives CAWSVFFISDTGELFF.

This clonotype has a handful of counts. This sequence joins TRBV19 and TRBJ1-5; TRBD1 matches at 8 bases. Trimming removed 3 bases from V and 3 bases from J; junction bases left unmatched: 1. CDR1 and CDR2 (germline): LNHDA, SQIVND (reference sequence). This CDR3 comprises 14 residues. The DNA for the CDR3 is TGTGCCAGTAGTATGGGACAGGTCAATCAGCCCCAGCATTTT. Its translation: CASSMGQVNQPQHF.

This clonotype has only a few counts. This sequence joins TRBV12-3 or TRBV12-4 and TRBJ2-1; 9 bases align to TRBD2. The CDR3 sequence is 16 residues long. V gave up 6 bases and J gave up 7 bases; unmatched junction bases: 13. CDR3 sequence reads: CASSPFGREGANEQFF. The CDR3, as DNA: TGTGCCAGCAGCCCTTTTGGGCGGGAGGGGGCAAATGAGCAGTTCTTC.

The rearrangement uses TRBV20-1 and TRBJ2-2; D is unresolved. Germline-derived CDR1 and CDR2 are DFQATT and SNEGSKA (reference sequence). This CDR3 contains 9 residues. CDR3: CVLGEELFF. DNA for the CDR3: TGCGTGCTTGGGGAGGAGCTGTTTTTT.

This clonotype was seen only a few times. This chain's CDR3 is CASSLSRGQETQYF. CDR3 in DNA: TGTGCCAGCAGCTTATCAAGGGGACAAGAGACCCAGTACTTC. V and J are TRBV7-7 and TRBJ2-5, with TRBD1 as a possible D gene (5 bases). CDR1 and CDR2 from the germline V gene are SSHAT and FNYEAQ (reference sequence). The CDR3 is 14 residues long. Trimming took 2 bases from V and 2 from J, leaving 9 bases between them.

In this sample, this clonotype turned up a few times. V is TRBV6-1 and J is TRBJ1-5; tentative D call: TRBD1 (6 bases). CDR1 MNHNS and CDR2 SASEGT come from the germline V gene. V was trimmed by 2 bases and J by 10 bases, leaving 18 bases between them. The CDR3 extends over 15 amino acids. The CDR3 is CASSEWQGNTSPQHF. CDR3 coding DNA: TGTGCCAGCAGTGAATGGCAGGGGAATACGTCCCCCCAGCATTTT.

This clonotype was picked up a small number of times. The CDR3 coding sequence is TGTGCCAGCGCTTTCGGCTACTCCTACGAGCAGTACTTC. Translating gives CASAFGYSYEQYF. The gene calls are TRBV2 and TRBJ2-7, with D unclear. The germline V gene encodes CDR1 SNHLY and CDR2 FYNNEI. The V gene lost 8 bases and the J gene lost 0 bases, with 11 bases spanning the gap. CDR3 length: 13 residues.